Listed below are T cell receptor beta chains from one sample, sequenced in a study of T cells in tuberculosis. This table comes from immunoSEQ multiplex PCR, and its TCRdb copy is limited to in-frame clones, with some not included. The sample records roughly 34,000 clones, 92% being singletons. The source material was PBMCs. These receptors were obtained from a donor aged 10 to 29 with latent tuberculosis or without tuberculosis infection. Some clones in this sample may be carry-over from other donors' samples. CDR3s include the opening cysteine and the closing phenylalanine or tryptophan. Fields, in order: V gene, J gene, CDR3 length, D gene, CDR3 protein, CDR3 DNA. D genes are given only for firm matches.

TRBV19	TRBJ1-5	15	NA	CASSSDWYSNQPQHF	TGTGCCAGTAGTAGTGACTGGTATAGCAATCAGCCCCAGCATTTT
TRBV25-1	TRBJ1-2	16	NA	CASSEVGGQGLYGYTF	TGTGCCAGCAGTGAAGTTGGAGGGCAGGGCCTATACGGCTACACCTTC
TRBV28	TRBJ1-2	14	NA	CASSAGTVNYGYTF	TGTGCCAGCAGTGCAGGGACTGTGAACTATGGCTACACCTTC
TRBV2	TRBJ2-3	15	NA	CASSERDTNTDTQYF	TGTGCCAGCAGTGAAAGGGACACAAACACAGATACGCAGTATTTT
TRBV15	TRBJ1-2	15	NA	CATSRDLTVGYGYTF	TGTGCCACCAGCAGAGATCTGACAGTAGGCTATGGCTACACCTTC
TRBV5-1	TRBJ1-3	15	NA	CASSLNTASGNTIYF	TGCGCCAGCAGCTTGAACACCGCCTCTGGAAACACCATATATTTT
TRBV7-9	TRBJ1-1	13	NA	CASMKQANTEAFF	TGTGCCAGCATGAAACAGGCGAACACTGAAGCTTTCTTT
TRBV10-2	TRBJ1-1	16	NA	CASKKGDTPANTEAFF	TGCGCCAGCAAAAAGGGGGATACCCCGGCGAACACTGAAGCTTTCTTT
TRBV7-2	TRBJ1-1	12	NA	CASSPGGAEAFF	TGTGCCAGCAGCCCTGGTGGAGCAGAAGCTTTCTTT
TRBV27	TRBJ2-7	13	TRBD1	CASSSTGDNEQYF	TGTGCCAGCAGTTCGACAGGGGACAACGAGCAGTACTTC
TRBV2	TRBJ2-7	13	NA	CASSGLLSYEQYF	TGTGCCAGCAGTGGACTGCTTTCCTACGAGCAGTACTTC
TRBV28	TRBJ1-1	16	NA	CASSLPSEGKFTEAFF	TGTGCCAGCAGCCTACCCTCGGAGGGTAAGTTTACTGAAGCTTTCTTT
TRBV5-8	TRBJ1-5	13	NA	CASSWGGGQPQHF	TGTGCCAGCAGCTGGGGGGGCGGTCAGCCCCAGCATTTT
TRBV6-1	TRBJ2-5	14	NA	CASSEGLLQETQYF	TGTGCCAGCAGTGAGGGACTCCTCCAAGAGACCCAGTACTTC
TRBV28	TRBJ1-2	14	NA	CASRPGIRFYGYTF	TGTGCCAGCAGACCAGGGATCCGATTCTATGGCTACACCTTC
TRBV28	TRBJ2-7	14	TRBD1	CASSPRDRDTMGDF	TGTGCCAGCTCTCCTCGGGACAGAGATACGATGGGCGACTTC